This T cell receptor (beta chain) was identified during a study of cytomegalovirus exposure and HLA in healthy donors. The CDR3 has 12 residues. Germline-derived CDR1 and CDR2 are MGHRA and YSYEKL. Trimming cost V 4 bases and J 16 bases; bases outside gene matches: 5. 13 Jbeta primers and 60 Vbeta primers were used for the PCR. Assay used: immunoSEQ multiplex PCR; TCRdb lists only in-frame clones, some missing. Of some 100,000 clones in the sample, more than 65% were seen once. The V and J genes are TRBV4-1 and TRBJ2-1, with 12 bases fitting TRBD1. The sequencing sample was made of PBMCs. The receptor was derived from a woman aged 45 to 65 in good health and CMV-seropositive. The CDR3, as DNA: TGCGCCAGCAGCCTAGGGACAGGGGGCCTCTTCTTC. Translated: CASSLGTGGLFF.